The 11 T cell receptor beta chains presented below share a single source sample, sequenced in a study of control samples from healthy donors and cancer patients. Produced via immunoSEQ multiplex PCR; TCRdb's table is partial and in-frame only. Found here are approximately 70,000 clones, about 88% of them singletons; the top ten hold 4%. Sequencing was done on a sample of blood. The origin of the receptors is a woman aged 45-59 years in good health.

The chain's CDR3 is CASSLGGAYGYTF. The CDR3 nucleotides are TGTGCCAGCAGCTTGGGGGGGGCCTATGGCTACACCTTC. The rearrangement links TRBV5-4 to TRBJ1-2; possibly TRBD1 for D (6 bases). Deletions cut 0 bases from V and 4 bases from J, with 7 bases between. From germline, CDR1 is SGHNT and CDR2 YYREEE (reference sequence). The CDR3 runs 13 residues.

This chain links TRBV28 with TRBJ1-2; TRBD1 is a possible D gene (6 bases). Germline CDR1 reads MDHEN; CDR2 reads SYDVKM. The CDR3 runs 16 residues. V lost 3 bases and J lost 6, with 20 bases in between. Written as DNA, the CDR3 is TGTGCCAGCAGTTTGACGGAACTCACAGGGCCCCATGGCTACACCTTC. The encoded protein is CASSLTELTGPHGYTF.

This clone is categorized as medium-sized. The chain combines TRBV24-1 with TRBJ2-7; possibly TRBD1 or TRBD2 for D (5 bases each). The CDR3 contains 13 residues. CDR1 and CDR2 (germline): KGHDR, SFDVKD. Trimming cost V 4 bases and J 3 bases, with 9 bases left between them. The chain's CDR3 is CATSEGEFYEQYF. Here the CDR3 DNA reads TGTGCCACCAGTGAGGGGGAGTTCTACGAGCAGTACTTC.

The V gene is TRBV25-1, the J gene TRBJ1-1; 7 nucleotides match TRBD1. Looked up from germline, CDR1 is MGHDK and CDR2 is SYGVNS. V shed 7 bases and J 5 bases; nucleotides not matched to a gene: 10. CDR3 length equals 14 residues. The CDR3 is CASTKTPRGTEAFF. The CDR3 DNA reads TGTGCCAGCACAAAAACCCCCAGGGGGACTGAAGCTTTCTTT.

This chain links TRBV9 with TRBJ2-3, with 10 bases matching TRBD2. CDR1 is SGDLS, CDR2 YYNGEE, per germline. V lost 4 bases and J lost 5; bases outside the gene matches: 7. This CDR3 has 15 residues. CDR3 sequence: CASSPSGRGRDTQYF. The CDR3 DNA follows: TGTGCCAGCAGCCCTAGCGGGAGAGGACGAGATACGCAGTATTTT.

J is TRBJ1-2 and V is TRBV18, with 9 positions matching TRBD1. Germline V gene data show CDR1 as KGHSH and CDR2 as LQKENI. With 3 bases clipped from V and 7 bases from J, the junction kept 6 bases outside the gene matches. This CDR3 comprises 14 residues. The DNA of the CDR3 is TGTGCCAGCTCACCCTGGGACAGGGTGGGTGGCTACACCTTC. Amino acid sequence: CASSPWDRVGGYTF.

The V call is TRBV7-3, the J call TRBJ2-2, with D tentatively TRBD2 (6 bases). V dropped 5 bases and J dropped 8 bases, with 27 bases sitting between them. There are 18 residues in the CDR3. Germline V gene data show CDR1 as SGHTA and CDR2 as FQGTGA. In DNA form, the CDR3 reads TGTGCCAGCAGCCCCGACCCGGCGGGACCTACAGTATCTGGGGAGCTGTTTTTT. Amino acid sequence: CASSPDPAGPTVSGELFF.

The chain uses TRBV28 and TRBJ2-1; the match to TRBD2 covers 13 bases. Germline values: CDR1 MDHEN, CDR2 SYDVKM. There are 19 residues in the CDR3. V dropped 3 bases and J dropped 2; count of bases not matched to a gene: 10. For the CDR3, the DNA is TGTGCCAGCAGTTTCTGGACTAGCGGGAGATACATCCCCTACAATGAGCAGTTCTTC. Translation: CASSFWTSGRYIPYNEQFF.

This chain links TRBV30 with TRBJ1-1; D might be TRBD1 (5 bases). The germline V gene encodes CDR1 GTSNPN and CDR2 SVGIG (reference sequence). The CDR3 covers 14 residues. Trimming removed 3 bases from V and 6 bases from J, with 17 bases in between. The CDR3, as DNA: TGTGCCTGGAGCGAGGTAGCAGGGCTCCCTGAAGCTTTCTTT. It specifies CAWSEVAGLPEAFF.

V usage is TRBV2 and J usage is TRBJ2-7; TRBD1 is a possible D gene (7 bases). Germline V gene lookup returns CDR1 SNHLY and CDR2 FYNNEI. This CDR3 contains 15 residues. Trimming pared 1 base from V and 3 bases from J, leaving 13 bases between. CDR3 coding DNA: TGTGCCAGCAGTGAAGGGGCGGGACAGATCTACGAGCAGTACTTC. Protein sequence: CASSEGAGQIYEQYF.

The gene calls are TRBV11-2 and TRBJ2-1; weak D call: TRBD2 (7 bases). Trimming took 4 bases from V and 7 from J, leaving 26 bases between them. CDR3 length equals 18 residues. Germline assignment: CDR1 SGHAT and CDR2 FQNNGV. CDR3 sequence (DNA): TGTGCCAGCAGCTCATACCCTGGGGGGGCGGGAATGGCGAATGAGCAGTTCTTC. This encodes CASSSYPGGAGMANEQFF. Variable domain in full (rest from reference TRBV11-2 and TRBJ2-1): EAGVAQSPRYKIIEKRQSVAFWCNPISGHATLYWYQQILGQGPKLLIQFQNNGVVDDSQLPKDRFSAERLKGVDSTLKIQPAKLEDSAVYLCASSSYPGGAGMANEQFFGPGTRLTVL.